The 18 T cell receptor beta chains reported below all come from one sample, sequenced in a study of human T cells and chemical hapten exposure (dated by TCRdb to the early 2020s). Library preparation attached unique molecular identifiers to individual cDNA molecules for quantitative, reproducible TCR counting. Through fastp at Q25 and MiXCR, TCRdb rebuilt clones from the public reads, retaining in-frame beta chains. Each record represents a unique CDR3 protein, reported with the most common genes and DNA among its rows. The sample table contains some 1,800 distinct CDR3 sequences; only one count was recorded for around 50% of them. Of the sample, about 4.2% is held by the ten largest clones. Read against the paper, the sample's treatment or condition label means: therapeutic diphenylcyclopropenone sensitization with weekly scalp DPC. Sequences were derived from whole blood, sampled before DPC sensitization or 2, 6, or about 24 weeks after (not recorded which). The receptors were sampled from an adult with alopecia areata. Some clones in this sample may be carry-over from other donors' samples. This table probably holds off-target reads from a library built for another chain.

The chain couples TRBV7-9 to TRBJ2-5; 7 bases are a match to TRBD1. V was clipped by 5 bases and J by 1 base; unmatched bases: 7. The CDR3 has 15 residues. In germline, CDR1 is SEHNR, CDR2 FQNEAQ (reference sequence). CDR3 sequence reads: CASSTKQGPQETQYF. The CDR3 DNA follows: TGTGCCAGCAGCACAAAACAGGGGCCCCAAGAGACCCAGTACTTC.

This sequence joins TRBV4-3 and TRBJ1-2, with D unclear. Trimming took off 0 bases at V and 4 bases at J, with 15 bases between the two ends. The CDR3 consists of 16 residues. Per the germline V gene, CDR1 is LGHNA and CDR2 is YSLEER. The CDR3 protein is CASSQDLTIRTYGYTF. The CDR3, as DNA: TGCGCCAGCAGCCAAGATTTAACGATCCGGACCTATGGCTACACCTTC.

The chain has TRBV4-2 and TRBJ2-7, with 7 bases matching TRBD2. This CDR3 comprises 13 residues. Germline V gene data show CDR1 as LGHNA and CDR2 as YNFKEQ. V shed 0 bases and J 7 bases; nucleotides not matched to a gene: 3. CDR3 protein: CASSQEGTTEQYF. DNA for the CDR3: TGTGCCAGCAGCCAAGAAGGGACTACTGAGCAGTACTTC.

The chain employs TRBV4-3 and TRBJ2-6; possibly TRBD2 for D (6 bases). Per germline, CDR1 LGHNA and CDR2 YSLEER. This CDR3 has 17 amino acids. The germline V and J ends were trimmed by 0 bases and 4 bases, with 13 bases remaining between them. CDR3 residues: CASSQEGGGTGANVLTF. CDR3 bases: TGCGCCAGCAGCCAAGAAGGCGGAGGGACCGGGGCCAACGTCCTGACTTTC.

This chain uses TRBV28 with TRBJ2-1, with D unresolved. V shed 6 bases and J shed 3 bases, with 15 bases lying between them. Germline V lookup: CDR1 MDHEN, CDR2 SYDVKM. This CDR3 comprises 15 residues. The CDR3 DNA reads as TGTGCCAGCAGACCCGGGCCCTCCGGCTACAATGAGCAGTTCTTC. Translation gives CASRPGPSGYNEQFF.

This chain links TRBV29-1 with TRBJ2-3; no definite D call. CDR1 and CDR2 from the germline V gene are SQVTM and ANQGSEA. Trimming took off 7 bases at V and 4 bases at J, with 12 bases between the two ends. The length of the CDR3 is 12 residues. Here the CDR3 DNA reads TGCAGCGCCTCAGGCGGCCCAGATACGCAGTATTTT. Its translation: CSASGGPDTQYF.

Only one count was recorded for this clonotype. This chain joins TRBV29-1 and TRBJ2-3; either TRBD1 or TRBD2 may fit D (6 bases each). This CDR3 region has 15 residues. CDR1 is SQVTM and CDR2 is ANQGSEA in the germline V gene. Trimming left V 0 bases short and J 2 bases short, with 12 bases between. The CDR3 DNA follows: TGCAGCGTTGAAGATTGGGGGCGGGACACAGATACGCAGTATTTT. This codes for CSVEDWGRDTDTQYF.

V usage is TRBV9 and J usage is TRBJ2-7; D might be TRBD1 (6 bases). V was cut by 7 bases and J by 6 bases, with 14 bases left in between. The CDR3 is 12 residues long. Looked up from germline, CDR1 is SGDLS and CDR2 is YYNGEE. This CDR3 is CASGSGTPEQYF. In DNA form, the CDR3 reads TGTGCCAGCGGCTCCGGGACACCCGAGCAGTACTTC.

The chain has TRBV7-9 and TRBJ2-7, with D unresolved. Germline values: CDR1 SEHNR, CDR2 FQNEAQ (reference sequence). Trimming shortened V by 5 bases and J by 4 bases, and 6 bases separated the two germline ends. The CDR3 sequence is 11 residues long. This CDR3 is CASSPGYEQYF. CDR3 coding DNA: TGTGCCAGCAGCCCCGGGTACGAGCAGTACTTC. Using reference TRBV7-9 and TRBJ2-7 for the parts outside the CDR3, the full variable domain is DTGVSQNPRHKITKRGQNVTFRCDPISEHNRLYWYRQTLGQGPEFLTYFQNEAQLEKSRLLSDRFSAERPKGSFSTLEIQRTEQGDSAMYLCASSPGYEQYFGPGTRLTVT.

V usage is TRBV6-6 and J usage is TRBJ1-5; a possible D gene is TRBD1 (5 bases). There are 14 residues in the CDR3. V was trimmed by 2 bases and J by 3 bases, leaving 8 bases between them. Germline assignment: CDR1 MNHNY and CDR2 SVGAGI (reference sequence). The CDR3: CASSYRGINQPQHF. DNA of the CDR3: TGTGCCAGCAGTTACAGGGGAATCAATCAGCCCCAGCATTTT.

There are a few counts of this clonotype. The chain carries TRBV30 and TRBJ1-6, with 12 bases matching TRBD1. Per germline, CDR1 GTSNPN and CDR2 SVGIG (reference sequence). CDR3 length equals 15 residues. Germline trimming cut 4 bases from V and 10 bases from J; bases unmatched to any gene: 8. CDR3 DNA: TGTGCCTGGATGAACTGGGACAGGGGGCAGTCACCCCTCCACTTT. Translation gives CAWMNWDRGQSPLHF.

The chain combines TRBV28 with TRBJ1-6; D not resolved. CDR3 length: 15 amino acids. The germline CDR1 and CDR2 sequences are MDHEN and SYDVKM. V was pared by 6 bases and J by 10 bases, with 19 bases between. The CDR3 loop is CASSISFTAGSPLHF. The CDR3 DNA reads as TGTGCCAGCAGCATCTCCTTTACCGCGGGGTCACCCCTCCACTTT.

The CDR3 sequence: CASTAEGVAPHEQYF. In nucleotides, the CDR3 is TGTGCCAGCACCGCCGAGGGGGTTGCCCCCCACGAGCAGTACTTC. J is TRBJ2-7 and V is TRBV2; D is possibly TRBD1 (6 bases). The germline gives CDR1 SNHLY, CDR2 FYNNEI. Trimming cost V 7 bases and J 5 bases, with 21 bases left between them. The CDR3 extends over 15 amino acids.

This clonotype was detected once. The chain recombines TRBV10-3 with TRBJ2-7, with 12 bases that match TRBD1. V shed 6 bases and J 2 bases; nucleotides not matched to a gene: 5. CDR1 ENHRY and CDR2 SYGVKD come from the germline V gene. The length of the CDR3 is 15 residues. CDR3 protein: CAISWDRGLPYEQYF. In DNA, the CDR3 is TGTGCCATCAGCTGGGACAGGGGGCTGCCCTACGAGCAGTACTTC.

This clonotype appeared once. The rearrangement uses TRBV6-2 or TRBV6-3 and TRBJ2-2; a possible D gene is TRBD1 (5 bases). The CDR3 spans 13 residues. The ends were cut back, 5 bases at V and 6 bases at J, with 10 bases in the middle. CDR1 is MNHEY, CDR2 SVGEGT, per germline. CDR3 DNA: TGTGCCAGCAGTACGACAGAGCCCGGGGAGCTGTTTTTT. Translated, it gives CASSTTEPGELFF.

This clonotype has just a few counts. The chain is built from TRBV7-2 and TRBJ2-3; unclear D gene. Germline V gene lookup returns CDR1 SGHTA and CDR2 FQGNSA. CDR3 length: 12 amino acids. V lost 4 bases and J lost 3, with 5 bases in between. The CDR3 spells CASSSRTDTQYF. The CDR3 DNA reads TGTGCCAGCAGCTCTCGAACAGATACGCAGTATTTT.

In this sample, this clonotype turned up a few times. The chain employs TRBV6-2 or TRBV6-3 and TRBJ1-1; D is undetermined. Trimming removed 6 bases at V and 4 bases at J, with 15 bases between. From germline, CDR1 is MNHEY and CDR2 SVGEGT. There are 14 residues in the CDR3. As DNA, the CDR3 is TGTGCCAGCAGAAGATCTAAGTCGAGCACTGAAGCTTTCTTT. Translation gives CASRRSKSSTEAFF.

This clonotype showed up just a few times. The J gene is TRBJ2-5, the V gene TRBV11-2; D not certain. Trimming took off 3 bases at V and 5 bases at J, with 10 bases between the two ends. This CDR3 region has 13 residues. Looked up from germline, CDR1 is SGHAT and CDR2 is FQNNGV. The chain's CDR3 is CASSFGFTETQYF. CDR3 DNA sequence: TGTGCCAGCAGCTTTGGTTTTACGGAGACCCAGTACTTC.